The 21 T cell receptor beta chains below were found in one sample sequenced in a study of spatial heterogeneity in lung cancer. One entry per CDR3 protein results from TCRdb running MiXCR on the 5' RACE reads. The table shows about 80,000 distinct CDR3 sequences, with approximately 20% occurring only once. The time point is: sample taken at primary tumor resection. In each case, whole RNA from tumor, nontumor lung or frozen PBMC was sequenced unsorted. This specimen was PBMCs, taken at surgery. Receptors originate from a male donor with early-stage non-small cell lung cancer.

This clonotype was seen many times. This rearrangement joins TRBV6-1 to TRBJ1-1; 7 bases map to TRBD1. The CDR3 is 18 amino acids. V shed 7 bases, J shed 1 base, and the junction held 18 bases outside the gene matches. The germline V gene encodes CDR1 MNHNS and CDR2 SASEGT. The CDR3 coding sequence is TGTGCCAGCACCTTACCCGGGACAGAAACAACCCCGAACACTGAAGCTTTCTTT. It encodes CASTLPGTETTPNTEAFF.

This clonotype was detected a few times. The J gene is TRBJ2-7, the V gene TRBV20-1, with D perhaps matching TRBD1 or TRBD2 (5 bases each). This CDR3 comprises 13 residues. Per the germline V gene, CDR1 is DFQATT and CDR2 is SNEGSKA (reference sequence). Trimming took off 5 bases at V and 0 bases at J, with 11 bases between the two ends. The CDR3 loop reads CSARDGSSYEQYF. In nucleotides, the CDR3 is TGCAGTGCTCGGGACGGTAGCTCCTACGAGCAGTACTTC.

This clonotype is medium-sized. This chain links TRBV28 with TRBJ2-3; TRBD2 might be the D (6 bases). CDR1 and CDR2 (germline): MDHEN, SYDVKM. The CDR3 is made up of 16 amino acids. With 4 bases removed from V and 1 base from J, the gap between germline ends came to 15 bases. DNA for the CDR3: TGTGCCAGCAGTTCCCCAAGAGCTAGCGGCACAGATACGCAGTATTTT. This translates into CASSSPRASGTDTQYF.

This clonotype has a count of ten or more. CDR3 in DNA: TGCAGCGTTGCAGAGCGTGGGGGTGAGCAGTTCTTC. This sequence encodes CSVAERGGEQFF. This chain joins TRBV29-1 and TRBJ2-1, with D perhaps given as TRBD1 or TRBD2 (5 bases each). This CDR3 spans 12 amino acids. V was pared by 4 bases and J by 9 bases, with 13 bases between. The germline V gene encodes CDR1 SQVTM and CDR2 ANQGSEA.

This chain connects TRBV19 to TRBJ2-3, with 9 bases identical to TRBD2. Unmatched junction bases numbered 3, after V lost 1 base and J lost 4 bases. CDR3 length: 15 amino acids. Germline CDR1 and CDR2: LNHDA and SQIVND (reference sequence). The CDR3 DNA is TGTGCCAGTAGTATAGCTAGCGGGAAATCAGATACGCAGTATTTT. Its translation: CASSIASGKSDTQYF.

The CDR3, as DNA: TGTGCCAGCAGTCAGGCCGTTGGACAGGGGGCCTACGAGCAGTACTTC. Its protein product is CASSQAVGQGAYEQYF. The rearrangement joins TRBV5-8 to TRBJ2-7; TRBD1 matches at 10 bases. The CDR3 contains 16 residues. Germline lookup yields CDR1 SGHTS and CDR2 YDEGEE. After removal of 5 bases from V and 2 bases from J, the junction contained 10 bases not matched to a gene.

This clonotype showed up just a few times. Here the CDR3 reads CASSQDEAFSYNSPLHF. The DNA for the CDR3 is TGTGCCAGCAGCCAAGATGAGGCGTTCTCTTATAATTCACCCCTCCACTTT. The chain recombines TRBV3-1 with TRBJ1-6; D is unclear. Germline loops: CDR1 LGHDT, CDR2 YNNKEL (reference sequence). This CDR3 contains 17 residues. Between the trimmed V and J ends, which lost 0 bases and 4 bases, there was a span of 13 bases.

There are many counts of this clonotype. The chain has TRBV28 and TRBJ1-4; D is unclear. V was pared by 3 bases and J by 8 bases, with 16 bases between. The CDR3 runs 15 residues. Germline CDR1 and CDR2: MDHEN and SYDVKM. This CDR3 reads CASSFLGGSSEKLFF. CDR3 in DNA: TGTGCCAGCAGTTTTCTCGGCGGGAGTTCGGAAAAACTGTTTTTT.

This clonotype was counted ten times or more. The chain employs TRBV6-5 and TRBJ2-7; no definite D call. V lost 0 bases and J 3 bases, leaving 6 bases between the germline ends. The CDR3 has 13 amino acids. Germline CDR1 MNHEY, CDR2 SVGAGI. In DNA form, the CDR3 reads TGTGCCAGCAGTTACTCGGGGTTCTACGAGCAGTACTTC. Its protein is CASSYSGFYEQYF.

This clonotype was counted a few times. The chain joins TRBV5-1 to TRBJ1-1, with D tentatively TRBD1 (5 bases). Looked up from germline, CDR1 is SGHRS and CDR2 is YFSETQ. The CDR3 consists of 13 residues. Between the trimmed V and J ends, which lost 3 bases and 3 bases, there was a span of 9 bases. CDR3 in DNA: TGCGCCAGCAGCTCTCTGACAGACACTGAAGCTTTCTTT. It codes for CASSSLTDTEAFF.

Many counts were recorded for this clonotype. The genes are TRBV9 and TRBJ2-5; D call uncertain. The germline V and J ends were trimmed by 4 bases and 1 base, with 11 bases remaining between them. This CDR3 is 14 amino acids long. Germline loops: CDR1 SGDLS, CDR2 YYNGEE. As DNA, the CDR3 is TGTGCCAGCAGCCTTGGGGATGCCCAAGAGACCCAGTACTTC. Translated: CASSLGDAQETQYF. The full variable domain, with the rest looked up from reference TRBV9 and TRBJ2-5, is DSGVTQTPKHLITATGQRVTLRCSPRSGDLSVYWYQQSLDQGLQFLIQYYNGEERAKGNILERFSAQQFPDLHSELNLSSLELGDSALYFCASSLGDAQETQYFGPGTRLLVL.

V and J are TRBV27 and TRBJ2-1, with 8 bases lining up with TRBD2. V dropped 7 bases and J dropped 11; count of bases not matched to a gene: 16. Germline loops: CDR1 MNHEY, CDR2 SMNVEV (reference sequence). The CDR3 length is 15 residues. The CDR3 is CASNKLAENGVKQFF. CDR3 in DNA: TGTGCCAGCAACAAACTAGCGGAGAATGGAGTAAAGCAGTTCTTC.

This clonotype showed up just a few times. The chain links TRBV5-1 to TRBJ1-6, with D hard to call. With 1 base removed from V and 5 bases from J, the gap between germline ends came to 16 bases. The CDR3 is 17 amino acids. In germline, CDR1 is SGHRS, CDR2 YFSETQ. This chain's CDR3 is CASSLRHQLRDNSPLHF. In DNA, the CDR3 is TGCGCCAGCAGCTTGAGGCATCAACTACGGGATAATTCACCCCTCCACTTT.

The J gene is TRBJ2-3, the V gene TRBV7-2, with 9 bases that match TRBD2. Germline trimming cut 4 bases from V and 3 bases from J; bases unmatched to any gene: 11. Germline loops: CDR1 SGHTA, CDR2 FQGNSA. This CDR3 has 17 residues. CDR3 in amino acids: CASSYLIAGALTDTQYF. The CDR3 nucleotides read TGTGCCAGCAGCTACCTTATAGCGGGAGCTTTGACAGATACGCAGTATTTT.

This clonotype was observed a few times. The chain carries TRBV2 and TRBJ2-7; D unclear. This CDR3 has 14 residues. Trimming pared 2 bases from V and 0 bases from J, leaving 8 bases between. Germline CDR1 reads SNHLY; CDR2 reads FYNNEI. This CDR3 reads CASSESLPSYEQYF. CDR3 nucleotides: TGTGCCAGCAGTGAATCTCTCCCCTCCTACGAGCAGTACTTC.

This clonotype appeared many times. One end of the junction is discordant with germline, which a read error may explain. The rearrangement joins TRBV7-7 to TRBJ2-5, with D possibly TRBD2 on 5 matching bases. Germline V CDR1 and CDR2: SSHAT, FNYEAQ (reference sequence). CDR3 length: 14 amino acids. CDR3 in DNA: TGTGCTAGCAGCTTAGATGGAGGCCAAGAGACCCAGTACTTC. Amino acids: CASSLDGGQETQYF.

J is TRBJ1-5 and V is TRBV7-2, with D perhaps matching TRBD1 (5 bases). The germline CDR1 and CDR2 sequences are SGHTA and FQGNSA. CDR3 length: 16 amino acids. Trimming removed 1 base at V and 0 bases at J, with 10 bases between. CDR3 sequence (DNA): TGTGCCAGCAGCTTAGAAGGGGTATATAGCAATCAGCCCCAGCATTTT. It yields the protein CASSLEGVYSNQPQHF. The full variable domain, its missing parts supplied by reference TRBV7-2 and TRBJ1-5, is GAGVSQSPSNKVTEKGKDVELRCDPISGHTALYWYRQSLGQGLEFLIYFQGNSAPDKSGLPSDRFSAERTGGSVSTLTIQRTQQEDSAVYLCASSLEGVYSNQPQHFGDGTRLSIL.

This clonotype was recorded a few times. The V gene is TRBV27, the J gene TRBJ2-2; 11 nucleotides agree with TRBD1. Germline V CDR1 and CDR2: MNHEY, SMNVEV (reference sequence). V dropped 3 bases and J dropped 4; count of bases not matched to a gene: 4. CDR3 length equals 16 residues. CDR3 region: CASSFWGQGGTGELFF. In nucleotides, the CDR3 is TGTGCCAGCAGTTTTTGGGGACAGGGGGGCACCGGGGAGCTGTTTTTT.

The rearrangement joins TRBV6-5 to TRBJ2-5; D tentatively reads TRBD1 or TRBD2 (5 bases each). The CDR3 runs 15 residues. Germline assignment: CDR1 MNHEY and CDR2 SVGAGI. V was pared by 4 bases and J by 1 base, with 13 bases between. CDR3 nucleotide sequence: TGTGCCAGCAGTTCCCCCCGAGGGGCCCAAGAGACCCAGTACTTC. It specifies CASSSPRGAQETQYF.

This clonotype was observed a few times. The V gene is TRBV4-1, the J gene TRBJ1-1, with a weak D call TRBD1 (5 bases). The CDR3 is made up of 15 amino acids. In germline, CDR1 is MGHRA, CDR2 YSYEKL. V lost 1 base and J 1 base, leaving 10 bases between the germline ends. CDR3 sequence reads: CASSQGDGPNTEAFF. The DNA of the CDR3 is TGCGCCAGCAGCCAAGGGGACGGACCGAACACTGAAGCTTTCTTT.

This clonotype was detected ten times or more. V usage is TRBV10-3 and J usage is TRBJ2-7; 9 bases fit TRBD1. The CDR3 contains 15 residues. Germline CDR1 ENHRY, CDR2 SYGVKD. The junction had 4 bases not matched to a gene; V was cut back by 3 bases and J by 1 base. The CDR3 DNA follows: TGTGCCATCAGTGACCCGGGACAGGGTTCCTACGAGCAGTACTTC. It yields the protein CAISDPGQGSYEQYF.